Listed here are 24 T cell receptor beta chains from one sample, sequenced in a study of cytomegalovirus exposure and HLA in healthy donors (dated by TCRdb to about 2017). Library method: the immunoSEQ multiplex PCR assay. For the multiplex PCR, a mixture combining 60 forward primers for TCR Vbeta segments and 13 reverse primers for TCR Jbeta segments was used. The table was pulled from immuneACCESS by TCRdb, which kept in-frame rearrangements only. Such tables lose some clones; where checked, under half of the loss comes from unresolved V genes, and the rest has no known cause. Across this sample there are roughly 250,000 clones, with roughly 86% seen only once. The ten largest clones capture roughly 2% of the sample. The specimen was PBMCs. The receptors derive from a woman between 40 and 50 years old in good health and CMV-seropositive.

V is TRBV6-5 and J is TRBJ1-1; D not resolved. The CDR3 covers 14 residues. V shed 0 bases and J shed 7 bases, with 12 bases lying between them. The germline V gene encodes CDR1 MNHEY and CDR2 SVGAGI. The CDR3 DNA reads TGTGCCAGCAGTTACTCCTGGGGTGACTATGAAGCTTTCTTT. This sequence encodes CASSYSWGDYEAFF.

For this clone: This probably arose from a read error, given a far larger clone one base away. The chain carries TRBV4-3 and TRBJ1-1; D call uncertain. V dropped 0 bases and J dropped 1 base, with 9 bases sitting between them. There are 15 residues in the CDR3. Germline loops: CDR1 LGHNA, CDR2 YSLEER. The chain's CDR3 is CASSQDIPGNTEAFF. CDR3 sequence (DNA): TGCGCCAGCAGCCAAGATATTCCAGGGAACACTGAAGCTTTCTTT.

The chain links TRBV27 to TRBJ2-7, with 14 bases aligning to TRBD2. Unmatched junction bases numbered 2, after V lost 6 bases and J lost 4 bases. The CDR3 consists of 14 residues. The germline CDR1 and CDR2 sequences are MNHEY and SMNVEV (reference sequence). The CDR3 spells CASRRLAGGYEQYF. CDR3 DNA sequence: TGTGCCAGCAGGAGACTAGCGGGAGGGTACGAGCAGTACTTC.

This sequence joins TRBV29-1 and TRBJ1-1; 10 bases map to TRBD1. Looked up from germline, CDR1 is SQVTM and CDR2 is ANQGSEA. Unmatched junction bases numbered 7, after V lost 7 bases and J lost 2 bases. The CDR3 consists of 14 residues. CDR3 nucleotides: TGCAGCGGTACGACAGGGGGCTTAAACACTGAAGCTTTCTTT. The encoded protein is CSGTTGGLNTEAFF.

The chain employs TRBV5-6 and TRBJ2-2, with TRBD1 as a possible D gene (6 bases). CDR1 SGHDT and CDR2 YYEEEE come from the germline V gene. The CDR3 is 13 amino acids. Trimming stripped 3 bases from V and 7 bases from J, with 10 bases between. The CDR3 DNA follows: TGTGCCAGCAGCTACAGGGTTGACGGGGAGCTGTTTTTT. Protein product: CASSYRVDGELFF.

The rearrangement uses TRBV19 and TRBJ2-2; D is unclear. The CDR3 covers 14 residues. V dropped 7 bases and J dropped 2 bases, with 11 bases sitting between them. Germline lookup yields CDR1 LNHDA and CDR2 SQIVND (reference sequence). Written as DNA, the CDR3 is TGTGCCAGTACCCCGTCTGGCAACACCGGGGAGCTGTTTTTT. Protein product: CASTPSGNTGELFF.

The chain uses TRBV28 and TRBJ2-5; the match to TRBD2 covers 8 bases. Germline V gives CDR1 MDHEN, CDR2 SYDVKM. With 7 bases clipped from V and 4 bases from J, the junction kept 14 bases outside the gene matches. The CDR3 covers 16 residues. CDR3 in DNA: TGTGCCAGCAACCGGGGGGGTGGACTAGCCTCAGAGACCCAGTACTTC. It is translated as CASNRGGGLASETQYF.

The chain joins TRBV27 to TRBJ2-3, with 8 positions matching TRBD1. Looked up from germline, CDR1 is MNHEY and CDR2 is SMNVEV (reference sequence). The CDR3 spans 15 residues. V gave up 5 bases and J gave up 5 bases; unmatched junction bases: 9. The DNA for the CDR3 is TGTGCCAGCAGTGACCTAGGACAGGGTGTAGATACGCAGTATTTT. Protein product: CASSDLGQGVDTQYF.

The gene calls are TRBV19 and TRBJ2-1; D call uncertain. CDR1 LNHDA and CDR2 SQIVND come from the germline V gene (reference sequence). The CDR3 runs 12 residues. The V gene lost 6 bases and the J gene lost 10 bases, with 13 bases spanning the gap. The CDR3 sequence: CASSAVGREQFF. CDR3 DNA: TGTGCCAGTAGCGCGGTGGGTCGGGAGCAGTTCTTC. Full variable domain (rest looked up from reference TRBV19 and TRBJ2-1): DGGITQSPKYLFRKEGQNVTLSCEQNLNHDAMYWYRQDPGQGLRLIYYSQIVNDFQKGDIAEGYSVSREKKESFPLTVTSAQKNPTAFYLCASSAVGREQFFGPGTRLTVL.

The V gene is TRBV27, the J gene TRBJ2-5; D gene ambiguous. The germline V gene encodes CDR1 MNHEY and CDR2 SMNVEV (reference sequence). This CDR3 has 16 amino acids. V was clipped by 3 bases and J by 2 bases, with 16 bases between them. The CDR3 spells CASSFRQAPPQETQYF. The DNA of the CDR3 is TGTGCCAGCAGTTTCCGCCAGGCCCCCCCACAAGAGACCCAGTACTTC.

CDR3 amino acids: CASNPVRRSYNEQFF. In DNA, the CDR3 is TGTGCCAGCAACCCTGTCCGGCGGTCCTACAATGAGCAGTTCTTC. The rearrangement uses TRBV6-1 and TRBJ2-1, with D uncertain. Germline V lookup: CDR1 MNHNS, CDR2 SASEGT. Trimming stripped 7 bases from V and 1 base from J, with 14 bases between. The CDR3 has 15 amino acids.

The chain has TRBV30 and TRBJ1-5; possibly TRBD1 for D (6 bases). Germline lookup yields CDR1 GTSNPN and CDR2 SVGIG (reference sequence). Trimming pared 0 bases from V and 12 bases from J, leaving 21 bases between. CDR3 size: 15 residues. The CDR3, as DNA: TGTGCCTGGAGTGTAGGGGGTCTGGGTCGTCTCGACCAGCATTTT. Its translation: CAWSVGGLGRLDQHF.

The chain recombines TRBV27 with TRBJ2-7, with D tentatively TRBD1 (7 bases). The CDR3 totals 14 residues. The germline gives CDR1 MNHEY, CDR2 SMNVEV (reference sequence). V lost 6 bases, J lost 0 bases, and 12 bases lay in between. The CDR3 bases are TGTGCCAGCAGGCGGGGACAGACCTCCTACGAGCAGTACTTC. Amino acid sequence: CASRRGQTSYEQYF.

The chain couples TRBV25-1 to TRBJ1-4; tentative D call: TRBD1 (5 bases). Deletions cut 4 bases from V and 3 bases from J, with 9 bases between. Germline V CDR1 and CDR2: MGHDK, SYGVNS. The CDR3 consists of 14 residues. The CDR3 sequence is CASSATGPNEKLFF. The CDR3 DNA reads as TGTGCCAGCAGTGCCACAGGACCTAATGAAAAACTGTTTTTT.

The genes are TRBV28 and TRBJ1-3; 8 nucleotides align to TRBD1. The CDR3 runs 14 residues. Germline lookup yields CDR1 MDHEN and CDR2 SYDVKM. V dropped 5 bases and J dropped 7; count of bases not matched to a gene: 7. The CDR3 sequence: CASSPAGGQNTIYF. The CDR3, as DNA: TGTGCCAGCAGTCCCGCAGGGGGCCAGAACACCATATATTTT.

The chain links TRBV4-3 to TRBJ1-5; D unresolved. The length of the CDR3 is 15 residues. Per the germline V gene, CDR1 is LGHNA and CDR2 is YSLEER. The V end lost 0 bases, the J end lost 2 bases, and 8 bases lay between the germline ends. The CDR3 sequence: CASSQDASGNQPQHF. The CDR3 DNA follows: TGCGCCAGCAGCCAAGATGCGTCCGGCAATCAGCCCCAGCATTTT.

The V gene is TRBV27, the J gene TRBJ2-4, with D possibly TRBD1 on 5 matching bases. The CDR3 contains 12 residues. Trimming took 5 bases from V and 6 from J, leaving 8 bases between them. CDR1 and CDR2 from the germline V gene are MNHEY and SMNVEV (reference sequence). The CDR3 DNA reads TGTGCCAGCAGTCAGGGTGGAAACATTCAGTACTTC. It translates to CASSQGGNIQYF.

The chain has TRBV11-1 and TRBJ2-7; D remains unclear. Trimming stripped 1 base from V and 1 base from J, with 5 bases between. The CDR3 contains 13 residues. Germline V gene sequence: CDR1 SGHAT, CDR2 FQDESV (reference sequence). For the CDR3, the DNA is TGTGCCAGCAGCTTAGTAGATTCCTACGAGCAGTACTTC. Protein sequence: CASSLVDSYEQYF.

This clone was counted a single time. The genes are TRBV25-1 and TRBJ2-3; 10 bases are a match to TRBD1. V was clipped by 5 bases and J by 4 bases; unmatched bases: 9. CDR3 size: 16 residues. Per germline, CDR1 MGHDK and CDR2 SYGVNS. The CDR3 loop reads CASSPNPGQGPDTQYF. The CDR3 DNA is TGTGCCAGCAGTCCTAATCCGGGACAGGGGCCAGATACGCAGTATTTT.

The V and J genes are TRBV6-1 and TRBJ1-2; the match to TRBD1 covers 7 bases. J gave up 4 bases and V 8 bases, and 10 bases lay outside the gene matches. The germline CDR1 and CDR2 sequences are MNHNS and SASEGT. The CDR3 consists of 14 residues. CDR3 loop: CASVIQGSPYGYTF. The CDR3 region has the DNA TGTGCCAGCGTCATACAGGGGAGCCCCTATGGCTACACCTTC.

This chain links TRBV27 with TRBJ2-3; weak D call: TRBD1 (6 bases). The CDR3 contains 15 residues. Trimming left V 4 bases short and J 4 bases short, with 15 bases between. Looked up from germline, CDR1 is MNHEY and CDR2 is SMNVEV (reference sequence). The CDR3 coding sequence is TGTGCCAGCAGTTCCAGACAGGCATGGTCAGATACGCAGTATTTT. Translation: CASSSRQAWSDTQYF.

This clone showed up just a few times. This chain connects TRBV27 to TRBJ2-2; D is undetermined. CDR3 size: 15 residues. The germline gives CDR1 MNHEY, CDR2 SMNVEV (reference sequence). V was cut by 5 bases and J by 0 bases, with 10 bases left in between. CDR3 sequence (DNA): TGTGCCAGCAGTCTCAAACCAGCGAACACCGGGGAGCTGTTTTTT. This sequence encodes CASSLKPANTGELFF.

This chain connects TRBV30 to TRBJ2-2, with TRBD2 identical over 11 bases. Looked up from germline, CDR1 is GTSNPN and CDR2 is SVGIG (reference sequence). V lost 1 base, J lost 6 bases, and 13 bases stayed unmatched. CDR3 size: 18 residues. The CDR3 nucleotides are TGTGCCTGGAGTGCTTTACTAGCGGGAGTCGAGGAGGCCGGGGAGCTGTTTTTT. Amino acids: CAWSALLAGVEEAGELFF.

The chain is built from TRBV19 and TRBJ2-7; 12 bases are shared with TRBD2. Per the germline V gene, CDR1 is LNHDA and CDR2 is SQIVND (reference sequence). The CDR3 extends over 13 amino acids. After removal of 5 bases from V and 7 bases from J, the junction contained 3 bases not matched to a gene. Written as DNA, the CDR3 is TGTGCCAGTAGTTTTGGACTAGCGGGAGAGCAGTACTTC. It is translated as CASSFGLAGEQYF.